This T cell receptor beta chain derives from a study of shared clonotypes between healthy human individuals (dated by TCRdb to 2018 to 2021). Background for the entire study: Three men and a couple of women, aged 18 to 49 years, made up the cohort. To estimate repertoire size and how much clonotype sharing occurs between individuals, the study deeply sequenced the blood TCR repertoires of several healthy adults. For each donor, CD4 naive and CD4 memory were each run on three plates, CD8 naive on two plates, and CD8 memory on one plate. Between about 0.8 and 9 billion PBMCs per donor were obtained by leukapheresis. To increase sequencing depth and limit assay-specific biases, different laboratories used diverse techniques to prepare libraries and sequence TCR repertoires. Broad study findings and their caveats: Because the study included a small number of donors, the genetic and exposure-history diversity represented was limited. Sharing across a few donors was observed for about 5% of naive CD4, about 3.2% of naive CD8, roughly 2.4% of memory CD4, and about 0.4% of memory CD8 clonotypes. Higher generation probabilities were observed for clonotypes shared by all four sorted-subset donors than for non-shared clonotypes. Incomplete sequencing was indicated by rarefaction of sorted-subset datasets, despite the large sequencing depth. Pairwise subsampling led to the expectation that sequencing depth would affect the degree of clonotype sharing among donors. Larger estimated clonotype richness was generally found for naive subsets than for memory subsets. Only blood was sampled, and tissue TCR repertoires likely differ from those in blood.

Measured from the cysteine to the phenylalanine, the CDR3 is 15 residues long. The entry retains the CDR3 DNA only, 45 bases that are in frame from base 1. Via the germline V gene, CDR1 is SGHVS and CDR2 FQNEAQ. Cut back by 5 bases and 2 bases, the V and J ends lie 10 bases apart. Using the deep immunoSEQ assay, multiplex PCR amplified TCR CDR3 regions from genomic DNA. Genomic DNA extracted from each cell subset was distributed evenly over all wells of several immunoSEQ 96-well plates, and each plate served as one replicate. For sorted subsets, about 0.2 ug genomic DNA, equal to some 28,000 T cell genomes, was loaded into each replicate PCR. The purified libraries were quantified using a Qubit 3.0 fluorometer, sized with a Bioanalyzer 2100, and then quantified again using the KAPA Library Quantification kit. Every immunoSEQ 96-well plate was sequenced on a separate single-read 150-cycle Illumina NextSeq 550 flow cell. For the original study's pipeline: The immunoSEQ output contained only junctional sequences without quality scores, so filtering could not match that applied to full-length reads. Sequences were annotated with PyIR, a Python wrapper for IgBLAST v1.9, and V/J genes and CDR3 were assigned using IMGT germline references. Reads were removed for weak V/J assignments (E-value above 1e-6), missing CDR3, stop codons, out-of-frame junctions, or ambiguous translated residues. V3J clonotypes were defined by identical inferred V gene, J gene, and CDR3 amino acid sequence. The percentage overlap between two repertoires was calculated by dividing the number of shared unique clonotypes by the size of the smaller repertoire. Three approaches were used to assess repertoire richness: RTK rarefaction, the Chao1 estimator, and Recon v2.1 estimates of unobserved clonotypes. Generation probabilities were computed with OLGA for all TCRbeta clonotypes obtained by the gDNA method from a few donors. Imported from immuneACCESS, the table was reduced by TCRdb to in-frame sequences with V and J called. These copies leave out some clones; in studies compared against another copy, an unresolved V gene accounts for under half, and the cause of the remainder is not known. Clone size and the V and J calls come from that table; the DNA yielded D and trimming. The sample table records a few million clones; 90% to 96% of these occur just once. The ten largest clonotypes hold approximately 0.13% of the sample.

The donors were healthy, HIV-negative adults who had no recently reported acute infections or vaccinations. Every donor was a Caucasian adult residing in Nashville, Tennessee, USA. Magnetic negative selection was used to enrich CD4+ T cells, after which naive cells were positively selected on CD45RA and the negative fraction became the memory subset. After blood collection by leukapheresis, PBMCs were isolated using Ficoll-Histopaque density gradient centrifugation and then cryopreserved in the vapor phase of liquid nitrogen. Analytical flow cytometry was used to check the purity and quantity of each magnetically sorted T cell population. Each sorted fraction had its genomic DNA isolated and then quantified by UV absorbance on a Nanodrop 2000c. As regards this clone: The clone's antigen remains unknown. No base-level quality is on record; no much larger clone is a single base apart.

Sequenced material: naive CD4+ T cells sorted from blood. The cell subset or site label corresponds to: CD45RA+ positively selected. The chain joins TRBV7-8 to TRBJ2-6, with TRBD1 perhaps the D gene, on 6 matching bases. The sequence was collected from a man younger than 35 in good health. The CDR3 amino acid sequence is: CASSIGTPGANVLTF. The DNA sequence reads TGTGCCAGCAGCATTGGGACACCTGGGGCCAACGTCCTGACTTTC.